The 10 T cell receptor beta chains below all came from one sample that was sequenced in a study of radiation and T cells in renal cell carcinoma. Produced via immunoSEQ multiplex PCR; TCRdb's table is partial and in-frame only. Of about 120,000 clones listed, approximately 78% are singletons. Time point noted: blood 2 weeks post-SBRT. Treatment here: 15 Gy SBRT to primary tumor, nephrectomy 4 weeks later. Sequenced here: blood, sampled from a patient whose treatment included radiotherapy and nephrectomy. The receptors were gathered from a woman aged 55-69 years with renal cell carcinoma.

The rearrangement uses TRBV5-6 and TRBJ1-2, with TRBD1 matching over 8 bases. Germline assignment: CDR1 SGHDT and CDR2 YYEEEE. This CDR3 has 16 residues. Trimming removed 1 base from V and 4 bases from J; junction bases left unmatched: 9. The CDR3 reads CASSLSVRGRGYGYTF. As DNA, the CDR3 is TGTGCCAGCAGCTTGAGCGTCAGGGGGCGCGGCTATGGCTACACCTTC.

V is TRBV2 and J is TRBJ1-3, with D unclear. The CDR3 is made up of 14 amino acids. V lost 6 bases, J lost 4 bases, and 13 bases lay in between. Germline V CDR1 and CDR2: SNHLY, FYNNEI. The CDR3 spells CASSGGFSGNTIYF. The CDR3 region has the DNA TGTGCCAGCAGCGGAGGATTCTCGGGAAACACCATATATTTT. The full variable domain, rest sourced from reference TRBV2 and TRBJ1-3, is EPEVTQTPSHQVTQMGQEVILRCVPISNHLYFYWYRQILGQKVEFLVSFYNNEISEKSEIFDDQFSVERPDGSNFTLKIRSTKLEDSAMYFCASSGGFSGNTIYFGEGSWLTVV.

This chain links TRBV6-1 with TRBJ1-3, with TRBD1 identical over 10 bases. The trim removed 5 bases at V and 0 bases at J, leaving 1 base unmatched. The CDR3 loop spans 15 amino acids. Germline-derived CDR1 and CDR2 are MNHNS and SASEGT. The CDR3 reads CASSRTGGSGNTIYF. The DNA of the CDR3 is TGTGCCAGCAGTAGGACAGGGGGCTCTGGAAACACCATATATTTT.

The chain employs TRBV5-4 and TRBJ2-1, with 10 bases lining up with TRBD2. The J segment lost 7 bases and the V segment lost 4 bases, leaving 8 bases of the junction unmatched. Looked up from germline, CDR1 is SGHNT and CDR2 is YYREEE (reference sequence). The CDR3 is 15 residues long. The CDR3 bases are TGTGCCAGCAGCCTACCGGGACTAGCGTCAAATGAGCAGTTCTTC. This sequence encodes CASSLPGLASNEQFF.

V is TRBV2 and J is TRBJ1-6; unclear D gene. The V gene lost 3 bases and the J gene lost 3 bases, with 18 bases spanning the gap. The CDR3 is made up of 18 amino acids. CDR1 and CDR2 (germline): SNHLY, FYNNEI. In DNA form, the CDR3 reads TGTGCCAGCAGTGATACCGTCGGGATCTCCGGCTATAATTCACCCCTCCACTTT. Translated: CASSDTVGISGYNSPLHF.

This chain connects TRBV4-1 to TRBJ2-7; D may be TRBD1 (5 bases). The germline V and J ends were trimmed by 1 base and 6 bases, with 16 bases remaining between them. Germline V gene sequence: CDR1 MGHRA, CDR2 YSYEKL. This CDR3 comprises 15 residues. The CDR3 DNA is TGCGCCAGCAGCCAAGGACTCACCAGGGCAGGCGAGCAGTACTTC. Amino acid sequence: CASSQGLTRAGEQYF.

The chain has TRBV5-4 and TRBJ2-3; D remains unclear. Germline values: CDR1 SGHNT, CDR2 YYREEE (reference sequence). The length of the CDR3 is 14 residues. The V gene lost 1 base and the J gene lost 0 bases, with 6 bases spanning the gap. The CDR3 protein is CASSLSPSTDTQYF. Here the CDR3 DNA reads TGTGCCAGCAGCTTGAGCCCGAGCACAGATACGCAGTATTTT.

The chain carries TRBV9 and TRBJ1-4; 7 nucleotides align to TRBD1. The junction had 4 bases not matched to a gene; V was cut back by 0 bases and J by 5 bases. The V gene's germline CDR1 is SGDLS and CDR2 YYNGEE. The CDR3 runs 15 residues. The CDR3 sequence: CASSVGQGLNEKLFF. The CDR3 DNA reads TGTGCCAGCAGCGTAGGACAGGGTTTAAATGAAAAACTGTTTTTT. Complete variable domain (other parts from reference TRBV9 and TRBJ1-4): DSGVTQTPKHLITATGQRVTLRCSPRSGDLSVYWYQQSLDQGLQFLIQYYNGEERAKGNILERFSAQQFPDLHSELNLSSLELGDSALYFCASSVGQGLNEKLFFGSGTQLSVL.

V is TRBV14 and J is TRBJ2-1, with 10 positions matching TRBD2. The J segment lost 6 bases and the V segment lost 4 bases, leaving 9 bases of the junction unmatched. Germline V gene data show CDR1 as SGHDN and CDR2 as FVKESK. The CDR3 spans 16 residues. The CDR3 sequence: CASSPLAGGQGNEQFF. CDR3 bases: TGTGCCAGCAGCCCCTTAGCGGGGGGCCAGGGCAATGAGCAGTTCTTC.

This clone was seen only a few times. DNA for the CDR3: TGCGCCAGCAGCCAAGATCGGGGACAGGTGGCTTTCTTT. This encodes CASSQDRGQVAFF. The chain employs TRBV4-1 and TRBJ1-1, with 8 bases identical to TRBD1. Germline loops: CDR1 MGHRA, CDR2 YSYEKL. J lost 11 bases, V lost 0 bases, and 5 bases had no gene match. This CDR3 has 13 residues.